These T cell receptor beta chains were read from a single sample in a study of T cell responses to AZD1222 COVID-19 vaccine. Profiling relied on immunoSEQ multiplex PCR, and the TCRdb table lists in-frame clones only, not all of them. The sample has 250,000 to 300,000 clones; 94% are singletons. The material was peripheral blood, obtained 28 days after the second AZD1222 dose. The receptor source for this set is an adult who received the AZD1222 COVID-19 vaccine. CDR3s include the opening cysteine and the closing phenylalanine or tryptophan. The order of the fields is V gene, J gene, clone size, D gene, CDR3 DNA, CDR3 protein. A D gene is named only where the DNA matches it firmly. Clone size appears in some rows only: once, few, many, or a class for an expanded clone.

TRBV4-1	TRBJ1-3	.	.	TGCGCCAGCAGCCAACACCCTCAGGGTGGAAACACCATATATTTT	CASSQHPQGGNTIYF
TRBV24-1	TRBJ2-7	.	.	TGTGCCACCAGTGATCCCTCGACTTACGAGCAGTACTTC	CATSDPSTYEQYF
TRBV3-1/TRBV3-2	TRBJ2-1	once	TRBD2	TGTGCCAGCAGCCAGGAGGGACTAGCGGGAGTGGGGAATGAGCAGTTCTTC	CASSQEGLAGVGNEQFF
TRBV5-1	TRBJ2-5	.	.	TGCGCCAGCAGCCCTGGGACTCCTTTGGGGGAGACCCAGTACTTC	CASSPGTPLGETQYF
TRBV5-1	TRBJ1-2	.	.	TGCGCCAGCAGCTTGGAAGGGGCAGGTCATGGCTACACCTTC	CASSLEGAGHGYTF
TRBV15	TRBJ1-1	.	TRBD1	TGTGCCACCTCAAGGGGAGTTGGACAGGGGAACACTGAAGCTTTCTTT	CATSRGVGQGNTEAFF
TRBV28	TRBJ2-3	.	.	TGTGCCAGCAGTTTAGGGGGAGATACGCAGTATTTT	CASSLGGDTQYF
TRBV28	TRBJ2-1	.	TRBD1	TGTGCCAGCAGATATCAGGGGGCGGTGAATGAGCAGTTCTTC	CASRYQGAVNEQFF
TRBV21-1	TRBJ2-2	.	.	TGTGCCAGCAGCAACCCGATGTGGTATCTAGCGGGGACTGCCACCGGGGAGCTGTTTTTT	CASSNPMWYLAGTATGELFF
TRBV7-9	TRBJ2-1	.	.	TGTGCCAGCAGCTTATCCGGGTCGGGCCGCTACAATGAGCAGTTCTTC	CASSLSGSGRYNEQFF
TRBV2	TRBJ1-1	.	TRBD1	TGTGCCAGCAGTTGGGACAGGGACGTATCTCGCCTGATGAACACTGAAGCTTTCTTT	CASSWDRDVSRLMNTEAFF
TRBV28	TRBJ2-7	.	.	TGTGCCAGCCAACTTGGAGGGGGCGTCACCTACGAGCAGTACTTC	CASQLGGGVTYEQYF
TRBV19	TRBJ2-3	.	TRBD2	TGTGCCAGTAGTATCCCCCGGGCTAGCGGGGGGGTTTATACGCAGTATTTT	CASSIPRASGGVYTQYF
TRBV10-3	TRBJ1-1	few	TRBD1	TGTGCCATCAGTGCGGGGGACAGGAACACTGAAGCTTTCTTT	CAISAGDRNTEAFF
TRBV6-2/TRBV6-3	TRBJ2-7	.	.	TGTGCCAGCAGCGCAACAGGCCGAGCCTACGAGCAGTACTTC	CASSATGRAYEQYF
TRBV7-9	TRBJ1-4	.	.	TGTGCCAGCAGCTTTTCGGGTGAAAAACTGTTTTTT	CASSFSGEKLFF
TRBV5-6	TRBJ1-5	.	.	TGTGCCAGCAGTCTGGGGCGCTCCGGTCAGCCCCAGCATTTT	CASSLGRSGQPQHF
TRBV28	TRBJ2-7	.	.	TGTGCCAGCAGTCCCGCAGGGGGGAGTGGAACTGGCGAGCAGTACTTC	CASSPAGGSGTGEQYF
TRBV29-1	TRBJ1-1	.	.	TGCAGCGCCGTCCGGGGTTTTGAAGCTTTCTTT	CSAVRGFEAFF
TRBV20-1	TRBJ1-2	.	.	TGCAGTGCTAGTACGGGGAGTCGGGTCTATGGCTACACCTTC	CSASTGSRVYGYTF
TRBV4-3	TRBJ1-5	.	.	TGCGCCAGCAGCCAAGATCATCTCGGGCGAATTAATCAGCCCCAGCATTTT	CASSQDHLGRINQPQHF
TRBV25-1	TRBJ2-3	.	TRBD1	TGTGCCAGCAGTGACCCAGGACAGGGCCTCACAGATACGCAGTATTTT	CASSDPGQGLTDTQYF
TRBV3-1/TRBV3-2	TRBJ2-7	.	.	TGTGCCAGCAGCCAAGATCTTGGCAGGGTTGGAGAGCAGTACTTC	CASSQDLGRVGEQYF
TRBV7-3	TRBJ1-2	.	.	TGTGCCAGCAGCGAGGGACACAACTATGGCTACACCTTC	CASSEGHNYGYTF
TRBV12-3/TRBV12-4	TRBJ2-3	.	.	TGTGCCAGCCGGGGGGCCAGGACAGATACGCAGTATTTT	CASRGARTDTQYF
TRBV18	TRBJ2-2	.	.	TGTGCCAGCTCACCGACCGGGGGAAGGAACACCGGGGAGCTGTTTTTT	CASSPTGGRNTGELFF
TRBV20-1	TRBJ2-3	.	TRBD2	TGCAGTGCTAGTCCGGCGGGAGACGACCCAGATACGCAGTATTTT	CSASPAGDDPDTQYF
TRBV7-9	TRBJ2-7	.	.	TGTGCCAGCAGCTTAGCCCCCTACGAGCAGTACTTC	CASSLAPYEQYF
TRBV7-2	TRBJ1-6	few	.	TGTGCCAGCAGCCCGACAAATTCACCCCTCCACTTT	CASSPTNSPLHF
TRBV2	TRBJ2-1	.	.	TGTGCCAGCAGAGCCAGGGGCGCCTACAATGAGCAGTTCTTC	CASRARGAYNEQFF
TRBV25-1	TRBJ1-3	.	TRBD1	TGTGCCAGCAGTGTCAGTTGGGACAGGGGGCCTGGAAACACCATATATTTT	CASSVSWDRGPGNTIYF
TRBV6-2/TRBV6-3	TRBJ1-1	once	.	TGTGCCAGCAGTTACCCCATTCCCGGGAACGCCAACACTGAAGCTTTCTTT	CASSYPIPGNANTEAFF
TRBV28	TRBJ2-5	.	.	TGTGCCAGCGGCGCTAGCGAGACCCAGTACTTC	CASGASETQYF
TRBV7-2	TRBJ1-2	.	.	TGTGCCAGCAGCTCGCGCTATTCTGGCTACACCTTC	CASSSRYSGYTF
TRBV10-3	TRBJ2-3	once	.	TGTGCCATCAGTGAGTCTGGGGGGAGTACGCAGTATTTT	CAISESGGSTQYF
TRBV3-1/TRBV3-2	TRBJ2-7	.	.	TGTGCCAGCAGCCTCTCCCCGGGCGGGCAGTACTTC	CASSLSPGGQYF
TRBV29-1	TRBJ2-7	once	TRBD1	TGCAGCGTTGCCCGACAGGGGGCTTCCTACGAGCAGTACTTC	CSVARQGASYEQYF
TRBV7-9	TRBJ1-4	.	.	TGTGCCAGCAGCTTAGATTTAGGAGAAAAACTGTTTTTT	CASSLDLGEKLFF
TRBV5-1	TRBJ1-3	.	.	TGCGCCAGCAGCTTGGGCACCTCTGGAAACACCATATATTTT	CASSLGTSGNTIYF
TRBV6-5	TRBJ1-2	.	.	TGTGCCAGCAGACCCCCAGGGGCCCCCACCTATGGCTACACCTTC	CASRPPGAPTYGYTF
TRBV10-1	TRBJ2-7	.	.	TGCGCCAGCAGCGCCTGGGGATCGGGTTACGAGCAGTACTTC	CASSAWGSGYEQYF
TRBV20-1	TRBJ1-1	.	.	TGCAGTGCTAGTGGGGGCGCGGGTGAAGCTTTCTTT	CSASGGAGEAFF
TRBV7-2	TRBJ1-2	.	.	TGTGCCAGCAGCTCCTCAGTGGGAGGCTACACCTTC	CASSSSVGGYTF
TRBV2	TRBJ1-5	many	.	TGTGCCAGCAGTGGGGACCTTCAGCCCCAGCATTTT	CASSGDLQPQHF
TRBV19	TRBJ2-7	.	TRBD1	TGTGCCAGTAGTATAGGGACAGGGGCCTACGAGCAGTACTTC	CASSIGTGAYEQYF
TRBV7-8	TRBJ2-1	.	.	TGTGCCAGCGTCCCGGGACGGAGAGAGGATGAGCAGTTCTTC	CASVPGRREDEQFF
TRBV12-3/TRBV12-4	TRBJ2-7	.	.	TGTGCCAGCAGTTGGCGTTGGGAGCAGTACTTC	CASSWRWEQYF
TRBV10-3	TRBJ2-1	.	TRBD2	TGTGCCATCAGGCCTAGCGGGGGGGCCCACAATGAGCAGTTCTTC	CAIRPSGGAHNEQFF
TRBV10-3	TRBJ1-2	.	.	TGTGCCATCAGTCCCCGGGGGACGGGGGGAGGCTACACCTTC	CAISPRGTGGGYTF
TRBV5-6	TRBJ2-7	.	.	TGTGCCAGCAGCGGAACAGGGCGGTACGAGCAGTACTTC	CASSGTGRYEQYF
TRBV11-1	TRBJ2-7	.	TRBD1	TGTGCCAGCAGCTTAGCGTGGGACAGCTCCTACGAGCAGTACTTC	CASSLAWDSSYEQYF
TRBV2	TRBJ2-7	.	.	TGTGCCAGCAGGGACGGGGAGAGCTCCTACGAGCAGTACTTC	CASRDGESSYEQYF
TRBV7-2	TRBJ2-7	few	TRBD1	TGTGCCAGCAGCCCCGGGACAGGGCCCTACGAGCAGTACTTC	CASSPGTGPYEQYF
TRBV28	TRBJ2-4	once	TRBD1	TGTGCCAGCAGCCCCGCCGGGACAGGGCAAAACATTCAGTACTTC	CASSPAGTGQNIQYF
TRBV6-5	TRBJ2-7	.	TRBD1	TGTGCCAGCAGTCCGACAGGGGATTTTTCCTACGAGCAGTACTTC	CASSPTGDFSYEQYF
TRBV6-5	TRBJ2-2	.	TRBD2	TGTGCCAGCAGTTGGGCTAGCGGGCCTACCGGGGAGCTGTTTTTT	CASSWASGPTGELFF
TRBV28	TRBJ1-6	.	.	TGTGCCAGCAGTATCCAAGAAGTTAGGGTTTCACCCCTCCACTTT	CASSIQEVRVSPLHF
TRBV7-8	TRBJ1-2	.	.	TGTGCCAGCAGCCCGACCCCGGCGACTTGGGGCTACACCTTC	CASSPTPATWGYTF
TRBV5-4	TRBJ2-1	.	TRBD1	TGTGCCAGCAGCTTGGGGGGGACAGGTTACAATGAGCAGTTCTTC	CASSLGGTGYNEQFF